The 14 T cell receptor beta chains below all came from one sample that was sequenced in a study of GPR56 and killer-like receptors on CD4 memory cells. Sorting by FACS used killer cell lectin-like receptor and GPR56 expression to define five CD4+ populations. TCRdb re-called the reads and shows each CDR3 protein once, DNA omitted. This table holds about 2,200 distinct CDR3 sequences. The sample comprised memory CD4+ T cells from blood. These receptor sequences come from a human donor in good health.

This clonotype is medium-sized by frequency. The V and J genes are TRBV7-9 and TRBJ2-7; TCRdb reports TRBD1, a call that lacks DNA to check it against. The CDR3 runs to 16 residues. The germline V gene has CDR1 SEHNR and CDR2 FQNEAQ (reference sequence). The CDR3: CASSLVSGTVSYEQYF.

V and J are TRBV7-9 and TRBJ2-3. The CDR3 contains 14 residues. CDR1 is SEHNR, CDR2 FQNEAQ, per germline (reference sequence). The CDR3 spells CASSLEGGGDTQYF.

Considering frequency, this clonotype is large. This sequence joins TRBV27 and TRBJ2-3; TCRdb reports TRBD1, a call that lacks DNA to check it against. The CDR3 covers 16 residues. The V gene's germline CDR1 is MNHEY and CDR2 SMNVEV (reference sequence). CDR3 residues: CASRSQNSKSTDTQYF.

The J gene is TRBJ1-5, the V gene TRBV2; lacking DNA, the TRBD1 call made by TCRdb goes unchecked. Germline CDR1 is SNHLY and CDR2 is FYNNEI. This CDR3 has 15 amino acids. The CDR3: CASSEDRDRGQPQHF.

This clonotype is medium-sized by frequency. V and J are TRBV18 and TRBJ1-3. The CDR3 is 16 residues long. CDR1 is KGHSH, CDR2 LQKENI, per germline. The CDR3 spells CASSPVGQSSGNTIYF. Looking up the rest from reference TRBV18 and TRBJ1-3 gives the full variable domain: NAGVMQNPRHLVRRRGQEARLRCSPMKGHSHVYWYRQLPEEGLKFMVYLQKENIIDESGMPKERFSAEFPKEGPSILRIQQVVRGDSAAYFCASSPVGQSSGNTIYFGEGSWLTVV.

This clonotype shows up as large (0.1 to 1%) by frequency. J is TRBJ1-2 and V is TRBV6-1. From germline, CDR1 is MNHNS and CDR2 SASEGT. The CDR3 has 12 residues. The CDR3 loop is CASSYPTGGYTF.

By frequency, this clonotype registers medium-sized. CDR3 amino acids: CASSYEPQGPETQYF. The V and J genes are TRBV18 and TRBJ2-5. The germline CDR1 and CDR2 sequences are KGHSH and LQKENI. This CDR3 comprises 15 residues.

Its frequency marks this clonotype as large. The chain employs TRBV6-5 and TRBJ1-3; no DNA is available, so the TRBD1 call from TCRdb remains unchecked. The germline gives CDR1 MNHEY, CDR2 SVGAGI. This CDR3 has 14 amino acids. CDR3 protein: CASSSDPVRNTIYF.

Judged by frequency, this clonotype is medium-sized. The V gene is TRBV28, the J gene TRBJ1-4. CDR1 is MDHEN, CDR2 SYDVKM, per germline. The CDR3 sequence is 13 residues long. CDR3: CASHTATNEKLFF.

V is TRBV7-3 and J is TRBJ1-5; the TCRdb D gene call, TRBD1, has no DNA to confirm it. Germline V gene sequence: CDR1 SGHTA, CDR2 FQGTGA. The length of the CDR3 is 13 residues. The CDR3 sequence is CASSLTGGQPQHF.

The rearrangement uses TRBV7-2 and TRBJ2-5; TCRdb's assignment of TRBD2 cannot be checked, as there is no DNA. The CDR3 totals 15 residues. CDR1 SGHTA and CDR2 FQGNSA come from the germline V gene. CDR3 loop: CASSTPSSGGETQYF.

V gene TRBV6-5 combines with J gene TRBJ1-5; no DNA is available, so the TRBD1 call from TCRdb remains unchecked. Germline V lookup: CDR1 MNHEY, CDR2 SVGAGI. The CDR3 loop spans 15 amino acids. The CDR3 here is CASSSYRGREQPQHF.

This clonotype is called medium-sized (0.01 to 0.1%) based on its frequency. The rearrangement uses TRBV19 and TRBJ2-2; no DNA is available, so the TRBD1 call from TCRdb remains unchecked. The CDR3 length is 18 residues. Per germline, CDR1 LNHDA and CDR2 SQIVND (reference sequence). CDR3 sequence reads: CASSIWGFRDGRTGELFF. Drawing the rest from reference TRBV19 and TRBJ2-2, the complete variable domain is DGGITQSPKYLFRKEGQNVTLSCEQNLNHDAMYWYRQDPGQGLRLIYYSQIVNDFQKGDIAEGYSVSREKKESFPLTVTSAQKNPTAFYLCASSIWGFRDGRTGELFFGEGSRLTVL.

This clonotype shows up as medium-sized (0.01 to 0.1%) by frequency. The genes are TRBV5-5 and TRBJ1-6. CDR3 length equals 14 residues. Germline CDR1 and CDR2: SGHKS and YYEKEE (reference sequence). CDR3 protein: CASSSWSFRSPLHF.